The 29 T cell receptor beta chains reported below all come from one sample, sequenced in a study of T cell responses to AZD1222 COVID-19 vaccine. Only in-frame clones appear in the TCRdb table, and some are missing; sequencing was by immunoSEQ multiplex PCR. The sample records fewer than 200,000 clones, almost 90% being singletons. The sample in question was peripheral blood, obtained on day 0 of AZD1222 vaccination. These receptors were collected from an adult in good health.

With regard to this clone: The germline gene is not matched at one end of the junction; a read error may be the cause. This same CDR3 is encoded by further DNA sequences in the sample. V gene TRBV28 combines with J gene TRBJ2-7, with 7 bases aligning to TRBD1. CDR1 MDHEN and CDR2 SYDVKM come from the germline V gene. The CDR3 has 15 residues. The CDR3 DNA reads TGTGCCAGCAGTTTCCTCTCAGGGGGATCCTACGAGCAGTACTTT. Protein product: CASSFLSGGSYEQYF. Full variable domain (rest looked up from reference TRBV28 and TRBJ2-7): DVKVTQSSRYLVKRTGEKVFLECVQDMDHENMFWYRQDPGLGLRLIYFSYDVKMKEKGDIPEGYSVSREKKERFSLILESASTNQTSMYLCASSFLSGGSYEQYFGPGTRLTVT.

The chain has TRBV3-1 (or the pseudogene TRBV3-2) and TRBJ2-2, with 7 bases that match TRBD2. This CDR3 is 17 amino acids long. J was trimmed by 3 bases and V by 1 base; bases with no gene match: 8. CDR1 and CDR2 from the germline V gene are LGHDT and YNNKEL (reference sequence). The CDR3 DNA reads as TGTGCCAGCAGCCAAGGTTTCGCGGGAGCGGACACCGGGGAGCTGTTTTTT. Its translation: CASSQGFAGADTGELFF.

The gene calls are TRBV5-5 and TRBJ1-2, with D unresolved. The germline V gene has CDR1 SGHKS and CDR2 YYEKEE (reference sequence). Trimming shortened V by 6 bases and J by 4 bases, and 16 bases separated the two germline ends. This CDR3 is 14 amino acids long. The CDR3: CASTPAVSGYGYTF. The CDR3 DNA sequence: TGTGCCAGCACGCCGGCTGTCAGCGGCTATGGCTACACCTTC. The whole variable domain, filled in from reference TRBV5-5 and TRBJ1-2, reads DAGVTQSPTHLIKTRGQQVTLRCSPISGHKSVSWYQQVLGQGPQFIFQYYEKEERGRGNFPDRFSARQFPNYSSELNVNALLLGDSALYLCASTPAVSGYGYTFGSGTRLTVV.

The V gene is TRBV9, the J gene TRBJ1-4; no definite D call. Per germline, CDR1 SGDLS and CDR2 YYNGEE. This CDR3 is 16 amino acids long. V was shortened by 0 bases and J by 0 bases, with 9 bases between the two germline ends. CDR3 DNA sequence: TGTGCCAGCAGCGTAGGGAGGCGTGCAACTAATGAAAAACTGTTTTTT. Translated, it gives CASSVGRRATNEKLFF. The full variable domain, completed using reference TRBV9 and TRBJ1-4, is DSGVTQTPKHLITATGQRVTLRCSPRSGDLSVYWYQQSLDQGLQFLIQYYNGEERAKGNILERFSAQQFPDLHSELNLSSLELGDSALYFCASSVGRRATNEKLFFGSGTQLSVL.

The chain uses TRBV5-1 and TRBJ2-3; 10 bases agree with TRBD2. CDR1 is SGHRS and CDR2 is YFSETQ in the germline V gene. The CDR3 contains 15 residues. V lost 6 bases, J lost 3 bases, and 7 bases stayed unmatched. CDR3 protein: CASTPLAGETDTQYF. The CDR3 DNA reads TGCGCCAGCACCCCCCTAGCGGGAGAAACAGATACGCAGTATTTT.

The J gene is TRBJ1-4, the V gene TRBV7-8; TRBD1 matches at 10 bases. Trimming took 5 bases from V and 4 from J; bases not matched to a gene: 10. The CDR3 is 17 amino acids. The V gene's germline CDR1 is SGHVS and CDR2 FQNEAQ. CDR3: CASSARDRGPYNEKLFF. In nucleotides, the CDR3 is TGTGCCAGCAGCGCCCGGGACAGGGGTCCCTATAATGAAAAACTGTTTTTT.

This chain connects TRBV29-1 to TRBJ2-7, with 11 bases identical to TRBD1. CDR1 SQVTM and CDR2 ANQGSEA come from the germline V gene. CDR3 length: 14 residues. After removal of 6 bases from V and 3 bases from J, the junction contained 7 bases not matched to a gene. As DNA, the CDR3 is TGCAGCGTCTTCGGGACAGGGGGGCTCTACGAGCAGTACTTC. Residues: CSVFGTGGLYEQYF.

The rearrangement uses TRBV5-4 and TRBJ2-3; 7 bases map to TRBD2. Germline loops: CDR1 SGHNT, CDR2 YYREEE (reference sequence). Unmatched junction bases numbered 6, after V lost 0 bases and J lost 5 bases. The CDR3 runs to 15 residues. Written as DNA, the CDR3 is TGTGCCAGCAGCTTGGATGCGGGAGAGGTAGATACGCAGTATTTT. Residues: CASSLDAGEVDTQYF.

The chain carries TRBV5-1 and TRBJ2-1; 8 bases fit TRBD2. The CDR3 loop spans 17 amino acids. V lost 4 bases and J lost 4; bases outside the gene matches: 13. Looked up from germline, CDR1 is SGHRS and CDR2 is YFSETQ. The CDR3 loop is CASSQSLAGGYYNEQFF. The CDR3 region has the DNA TGCGCCAGCAGCCAGAGTCTGGCGGGGGGTTATTACAATGAGCAGTTCTTC.

This chain connects TRBV19 to TRBJ1-6; weak D call: TRBD1 (5 bases). V lost 8 bases and J 5 bases, leaving 13 bases between the germline ends. The germline V gene encodes CDR1 LNHDA and CDR2 SQIVND (reference sequence). The CDR3 covers 14 residues. CDR3 DNA: TGTGCCAGTTCACAGGTGGGAGATAATTCACCCCTCCACTTT. This sequence encodes CASSQVGDNSPLHF.

CDR3 bases: TGTGCCAGCAGTGTGGGGGCCAGCGGGAGAGGGGAGACCCAGTACTTC. Its translation: CASSVGASGRGETQYF. V and J are TRBV6-1 and TRBJ2-5, with 8 bases fitting TRBD2. V trimming: 4 bases; J trimming: 5 bases; junction bases outside the gene matches: 12. The V gene's germline CDR1 is MNHNS and CDR2 SASEGT. This CDR3 has 16 amino acids.

The J gene is TRBJ1-1, the V gene TRBV6-1; D uncertain. V was cut by 2 bases and J by 1 base, with 11 bases left in between. The CDR3 sequence is 15 residues long. Per the germline V gene, CDR1 is MNHNS and CDR2 is SASEGT. CDR3 residues: CASSESRRSNTEAFF. The CDR3, as DNA: TGTGCCAGCAGTGAAAGCAGGAGGTCGAACACTGAAGCTTTCTTT.

The chain has TRBV28 and TRBJ2-7; D remains unclear. Per the germline V gene, CDR1 is MDHEN and CDR2 is SYDVKM. V dropped 6 bases and J dropped 2 bases, with 14 bases sitting between them. This CDR3 contains 14 residues. CDR3 amino acids: CASRGQSLPYEQYF. The CDR3 DNA reads as TGTGCCAGCAGGGGTCAATCTTTACCCTACGAGCAGTACTTC.

The V gene is TRBV7-3, the J gene TRBJ2-1; 9 positions match TRBD2. The CDR3 runs to 15 residues. Germline loops: CDR1 SGHTA, CDR2 FQGTGA. After removal of 2 bases from V and 5 bases from J, the junction contained 4 bases not matched to a gene. The CDR3 DNA follows: TGTGCCAGCAGCTTACCTAGCGGGGCCAACAATGAGCAGTTCTTC. Translated, it gives CASSLPSGANNEQFF.

The genes are TRBV5-1 and TRBJ1-4; tentatively, D is TRBD1 (5 bases). Germline assignment: CDR1 SGHRS and CDR2 YFSETQ. Trimming shortened V by 4 bases and J by 7 bases, and 14 bases separated the two germline ends. The CDR3 is made up of 14 amino acids. The DNA of the CDR3 is TGCGCCAGCAGCGTGCAGGGCGGGGGTGAAAAACTGTTTTTT. Its translation: CASSVQGGGEKLFF.

The CDR3 spells CASSWDYEQYF. The CDR3 DNA sequence: TGTGCCAGCAGCTGGGATTACGAGCAGTACTTC. The chain uses TRBV5-5 and TRBJ2-7; D gene unclear. Germline V gives CDR1 SGHKS, CDR2 YYEKEE (reference sequence). CDR3 size: 11 residues. Trimming took 3 bases from V and 4 from J, leaving 5 bases between them.

V and J are TRBV28 and TRBJ1-5, with D hard to call. Deletions cut 2 bases from V and 6 bases from J, with 11 bases between. This CDR3 comprises 14 residues. The germline gives CDR1 MDHEN, CDR2 SYDVKM. The chain's CDR3 is CASSLTRNSQPQHF. CDR3 DNA sequence: TGTGCCAGCAGTTTAACCAGAAATAGTCAGCCCCAGCATTTT.

About this clone: Within the sample, other DNA sequences also encode this same CDR3. This chain joins TRBV3-1 (or the pseudogene TRBV3-2) and TRBJ1-1, with 8 nucleotides matching TRBD1. Germline CDR1 is LGHDT and CDR2 is YNNKEL (reference sequence). V lost 1 base to trimming and J lost 4 bases; unmatched junction nucleotides: 2. The CDR3 sequence is 14 residues long. CDR3 in DNA: TGTGCCAGCAGCCAAGGCGGACAGGGCACTGAAGCTTTCTTT. This gives the protein CASSQGGQGTEAFF.

This chain uses TRBV27 with TRBJ1-2, with no clear D. The CDR3 runs to 13 residues. Germline V gives CDR1 MNHEY, CDR2 SMNVEV (reference sequence). Deletions cut 0 bases from V and 5 bases from J, with 7 bases between. CDR3 DNA sequence: TGTGCCAGCAGTTTATCCCAAGGGTATGGCTACACCTTC. Translated, it gives CASSLSQGYGYTF.

The rearrangement links TRBV7-2 to TRBJ1-3, with TRBD1 identical over 7 bases. CDR3 size: 17 residues. The germline CDR1 and CDR2 sequences are SGHTA and FQGNSA. The junction had 10 bases not matched to a gene; V was cut back by 5 bases and J by 0 bases. The CDR3 DNA sequence: TGTGCCAGCAGCCCGGGACAGTTTCTTCGCTCTGGAAACACCATATATTTT. This encodes CASSPGQFLRSGNTIYF.

The genes are TRBV23-1 and TRBJ1-1; perhaps TRBD1 as D (6 bases). TRBV23-1 is an ORF for which the function is uncertain. Trimming left V 2 bases short and J 1 base short, with 23 bases between. This CDR3 has 19 amino acids. The CDR3 region is CASSQKRGGEPFSNTEAFF. CDR3 sequence (DNA): TGCGCCAGCAGTCAAAAACGTGGGGGCGAACCGTTTTCGAACACTGAAGCTTTCTTT.

This clone was counted a few times. This chain uses TRBV5-1 with TRBJ2-3, with 10 bases aligning to TRBD2. The CDR3 has 16 amino acids. Germline V CDR1 and CDR2: SGHRS, YFSETQ. Trimming at V came to 4 bases and at J to 4 bases, leaving 9 bases not matched to a gene. In nucleotides, the CDR3 is TGCGCCAGCAGCGTGCAAGCGGGAGGGCTTTCAGATACGCAGTATTTT. Translated, it gives CASSVQAGGLSDTQYF.

The V gene is TRBV5-1, the J gene TRBJ1-6; TRBD1 agrees at 7 bases. The CDR3 spans 17 residues. Germline V CDR1 and CDR2: SGHRS, YFSETQ. The ends lost 4 bases at V and 8 bases at J; junction bases unmatched: 15. The CDR3 is CASSPFPRGSRDSPLHF. DNA for the CDR3: TGCGCCAGCAGCCCCTTTCCCAGGGGGTCGAGGGATTCACCCCTCCACTTT.

CDR3 loop: CASSGHPLNTEAFF. In DNA, the CDR3 is TGTGCCAGCAGTGGCCATCCTTTGAACACTGAAGCTTTCTTT. J is TRBJ1-1 and V is TRBV2; D call uncertain. The CDR3 loop spans 14 amino acids. The germline V gene encodes CDR1 SNHLY and CDR2 FYNNEI. V gave up 4 bases and J gave up 0 bases, with 9 bases separating them.

The rearrangement joins TRBV27 to TRBJ2-7; D may match TRBD1 or TRBD2 (6 bases each). The CDR3 consists of 17 residues. The germline gives CDR1 MNHEY, CDR2 SMNVEV (reference sequence). Trimming stripped 3 bases from V and 0 bases from J, with 18 bases between. The CDR3 region is CASSFTPRGLGSYEQYF. DNA of the CDR3: TGTGCCAGCAGTTTCACCCCCCGGGGGCTAGGCTCCTACGAGCAGTACTTC.

This sequence joins TRBV28 and TRBJ2-7, with D perhaps matching TRBD1 (5 bases). Between the trimmed V and J ends, which lost 7 bases and 3 bases, there was a span of 19 bases. CDR1 is MDHEN and CDR2 is SYDVKM in the germline V gene. This CDR3 comprises 15 residues. The CDR3 nucleotides are TGTGCCAGCACCTCTGATAGGGGCGACGACTACGAGCAGTACTTC. It translates to CASTSDRGDDYEQYF.

The rearrangement links TRBV6-5 to TRBJ1-1, with a tentative D call TRBD1 (5 bases). V was cut by 6 bases and J by 1 base, with 12 bases left in between. The CDR3 totals 14 residues. Germline lookup yields CDR1 MNHEY and CDR2 SVGAGI. In nucleotides, the CDR3 is TGTGCCAGCAGCCGGACAAGGGGGAACACTGAAGCTTTCTTT. Amino acids: CASSRTRGNTEAFF.

V gene TRBV5-6 combines with J gene TRBJ1-1; D remains ambiguous. V gave up 6 bases and J gave up 9 bases, with 21 bases separating them. The CDR3 has 14 residues. CDR1 SGHDT and CDR2 YYEEEE come from the germline V gene. This CDR3 reads CASTSVQLTAKAFF. CDR3 DNA sequence: TGTGCCAGCACCTCTGTCCAACTAACGGCTAAAGCTTTCTTT.

V gene TRBV5-6 combines with J gene TRBJ1-2, with 7 bases lining up with TRBD1. CDR1 and CDR2 from the germline V gene are SGHDT and YYEEEE. The CDR3 is 16 residues long. Trimming at V came to 0 bases and at J to 4 bases, leaving 9 bases not matched to a gene. The CDR3 reads CASSLAQRTGLYGYTF. The CDR3, as DNA: TGTGCCAGCAGCTTGGCCCAACGGACAGGACTCTATGGCTACACCTTC.